These 22 T cell receptor beta chains were sequenced from one sample in a study of spatial heterogeneity in lung cancer. Time point given: sample taken at primary tumor resection. From tumor, nontumor lung or frozen PBMC, whole RNA was taken unsorted for sequencing. From the 5' RACE reads, TCRdb called clonotypes with MiXCR, one entry per CDR3 protein. The sample yields about 7,200 distinct CDR3 sequences, 5.4% seen once. Here the sequenced sample was normal lung tissue next to the tumor, taken at surgery. The receptors derive from a female donor with early-stage non-small cell lung cancer.

This clonotype occurred many times. The chain recombines TRBV5-1 with TRBJ2-3; 12 bases agree with TRBD2. J lost 3 bases, V lost 4 bases, and 9 bases had no gene match. Germline lookup yields CDR1 SGHRS and CDR2 YFSETQ. This CDR3 spans 17 amino acids. The CDR3 reads CASSATGLAGPTDTQYF. For the CDR3, the DNA is TGCGCCAGCAGCGCTACTGGACTAGCGGGACCAACAGATACGCAGTATTTT. The whole variable domain, remainder taken from reference TRBV5-1 and TRBJ2-3, is KAGVTQTPRYLIKTRGQQVTLSCSPISGHRSVSWYQQTPGQGLQFLFEYFSETQRNKGNFPGRFSGRQFSNSRSEMNVSTLELGDSALYLCASSATGLAGPTDTQYFGPGTRLTVL.

This clonotype has more than one count but fewer than ten. This rearrangement joins TRBV7-9 to TRBJ2-2, with D perhaps matching TRBD1 (6 bases). The CDR3 contains 16 residues. V lost 5 bases to trimming and J lost 2 bases, with 15 bases between them. Germline-derived CDR1 and CDR2 are SEHNR and FQNEAQ (reference sequence). CDR3 in amino acids: CASSPPGTSNTGELFF. In nucleotides, the CDR3 is TGTGCCAGCAGCCCCCCCGGGACAAGTAACACCGGGGAGCTGTTTTTT.

In its sample, this clonotype is medium-sized. V gene TRBV12-3 or TRBV12-4 combines with J gene TRBJ2-5; 7 bases match TRBD1. After removal of 6 bases from V and 4 bases from J, the junction contained 8 bases not matched to a gene. This CDR3 is 14 amino acids long. In DNA form, the CDR3 reads TGTGCCAGCAGGACCGGGACAGCTCTAGAGACCCAGTACTTC. It specifies CASRTGTALETQYF.

This clonotype was found many times. V is TRBV7-9 and J is TRBJ2-7; 7 bases are shared with TRBD2. Germline CDR1 and CDR2: SEHNR and FQNEAQ (reference sequence). The CDR3 is 14 amino acids. Trimming cost V 5 bases and J 4 bases; bases outside gene matches: 8. The CDR3 is CASSDAGLPYEQYF. CDR3 DNA: TGTGCCAGCAGCGATGCGGGACTACCTTACGAGCAGTACTTC.

This clonotype was found many times. V and J are TRBV5-1 and TRBJ2-7; 8 bases are shared with TRBD2. Germline V lookup: CDR1 SGHRS, CDR2 YFSETQ. CDR3 length: 14 residues. V lost 4 bases to trimming and J lost 0 bases; unmatched junction nucleotides: 3. The CDR3 coding sequence is TGCGCCAGCAGCAAAAGCGGGAGCTCCTACGAGCAGTACTTC. Residues: CASSKSGSSYEQYF.

The CDR3 region is CASSEARDSLNHQPQHF. The CDR3 DNA reads as TGTGCCAGCAGTGAAGCGCGGGACAGTCTCAACCATCAGCCCCAGCATTTT. The chain couples TRBV2 to TRBJ1-5, with 7 positions matching TRBD1. Germline loops: CDR1 SNHLY, CDR2 FYNNEI. The CDR3 runs 17 residues. Trimming removed 0 bases from V and 5 bases from J; junction bases left unmatched: 10.

This clonotype was recorded at least ten times. The chain employs TRBV11-2 and TRBJ2-7, with 7 bases lining up with TRBD1. The V gene end was trimmed by 6 bases and the J gene end by 1 base; junction bases not matched to a gene: 9. CDR1 is SGHAT and CDR2 is FQNNGV in the germline V gene. The CDR3 consists of 15 residues. CDR3: CASRPAQGPSYEQYF. The CDR3 DNA sequence: TGTGCCAGCAGACCTGCACAGGGGCCATCCTACGAGCAGTACTTC. Variable domain in full (rest from reference TRBV11-2 and TRBJ2-7): EAGVAQSPRYKIIEKRQSVAFWCNPISGHATLYWYQQILGQGPKLLIQFQNNGVVDDSQLPKDRFSAERLKGVDSTLKIQPAKLEDSAVYLCASRPAQGPSYEQYFGPGTRLTVT.

This clonotype is categorized as medium-sized (0.01 to 0.1%). The chain joins TRBV29-1 to TRBJ2-5; D remains unclear. The V gene lost 7 bases and the J gene lost 0 bases, with 6 bases spanning the gap. The germline CDR1 and CDR2 sequences are SQVTM and ANQGSEA. This CDR3 contains 11 residues. Written as DNA, the CDR3 is TGCAGCGCCCCGTACCAAGAGACCCAGTACTTC. The encoded protein is CSAPYQETQYF. The variable domain in full, completed from reference TRBV29-1 and TRBJ2-5, reads SAVISQKPSRDICQRGTSLTIQCQVDSQVTMMFWYRQQPGQSLTLIATANQGSEATYESGFVIDKFPISRPNLTFSTLTVSNMSPEDSSIYLCSAPYQETQYFGPGTRLLVL.

This clonotype appeared many times. This chain connects TRBV7-8 to TRBJ2-5; TRBD1 is a possible D gene (5 bases). Trimming took 2 bases from V and 2 from J, leaving 9 bases between them. The CDR3 contains 14 residues. Germline V gene lookup returns CDR1 SGHVS and CDR2 FQNEAQ. The CDR3 loop reads CASSLRAGQETQYF. The CDR3 DNA reads as TGTGCCAGCAGCTTACGGGCAGGGCAAGAGACCCAGTACTTC.

This clonotype is judged medium-sized. The chain combines TRBV5-1 with TRBJ2-1; D is perhaps TRBD1 or TRBD2 (6 bases each). The CDR3 totals 16 residues. Germline assignment: CDR1 SGHRS and CDR2 YFSETQ. Trimming removed 5 bases from V and 0 bases from J, with 15 bases in between. In DNA form, the CDR3 reads TGCGCCAGCAGTAGGGGGGATACTAGCTCCTACAATGAGCAGTTCTTC. Translated, it gives CASSRGDTSSYNEQFF.

Relative to its sample, this clonotype is medium-sized. The chain employs TRBV10-3 and TRBJ2-1, with 8 nucleotides matching TRBD2. This CDR3 is 16 amino acids long. CDR1 is ENHRY and CDR2 is SYGVKD in the germline V gene. V was clipped by 6 bases and J by 5 bases; unmatched bases: 12. CDR3 in amino acids: CAISSGLAQSNNEQFF. The CDR3 DNA follows: TGTGCCATCAGCTCCGGACTAGCCCAGTCGAACAATGAGCAGTTCTTC.

The table lists this clonotype with many counts. The rearrangement joins TRBV4-2 to TRBJ2-1; 8 positions agree with TRBD2. The trim removed 0 bases at V and 7 bases at J, leaving 8 bases unmatched. The CDR3 sequence is 16 residues long. Germline loops: CDR1 LGHNA, CDR2 YNFKEQ. The CDR3 region has the DNA TGTGCCAGCAGCCAAGATTTGGCGGGAGGTCTTAATGAGCAGTTCTTC. As protein: CASSQDLAGGLNEQFF.

This clonotype is categorized as medium-sized (0.01 to 0.1%). This chain connects TRBV12-3 or TRBV12-4 to TRBJ1-5; D is perhaps TRBD1 (5 bases). Trimming removed 6 bases from V and 2 bases from J, with 17 bases in between. The CDR3 sequence is 16 residues long. In DNA, the CDR3 is TGTGCCAGCAGGACCGGGGGGGACCCGCGCAATCAGCCCCAGCATTTT. Translated, it gives CASRTGGDPRNQPQHF.

This clonotype was detected only a few times. The gene calls are TRBV9 and TRBJ2-2; the D gene is possibly TRBD1 (6 bases). Per germline, CDR1 SGDLS and CDR2 YYNGEE. Trimming cost V 5 bases and J 5 bases, with 16 bases left between them. The CDR3 runs 15 residues. DNA of the CDR3: TGTGCCAGCAGTTTGACAGGCCCGGGGACCGGGGAGCTGTTTTTT. Translation gives CASSLTGPGTGELFF. The entire variable domain, with the rest obtained from reference TRBV9 and TRBJ2-2, is as follows: DSGVTQTPKHLITATGQRVTLRCSPRSGDLSVYWYQQSLDQGLQFLIQYYNGEERAKGNILERFSAQQFPDLHSELNLSSLELGDSALYFCASSLTGPGTGELFFGEGSRLTVL.

In this sample, this clonotype is medium-sized. This chain links TRBV12-3 or TRBV12-4 with TRBJ2-2; D is possibly TRBD1 (6 bases). Trimming shortened V by 7 bases and J by 4 bases, and 10 bases separated the two germline ends. This CDR3 comprises 13 residues. CDR3 in amino acids: CASTGQSTGELFF. The CDR3 region has the DNA TGTGCCAGCACCGGACAGTCCACCGGGGAGCTGTTTTTT.

This clonotype was seen repeatedly, ten times or more. The V gene is TRBV2, the J gene TRBJ2-6, with D possibly TRBD2 on 6 matching bases. This CDR3 has 14 residues. The germline CDR1 and CDR2 sequences are SNHLY and FYNNEI. V was pared by 6 bases and J by 4 bases, with 10 bases between. CDR3 protein: CASRDGLGANVLTF. CDR3 coding DNA: TGTGCCAGCAGGGACGGACTAGGGGCCAACGTCCTGACTTTC.

This clonotype is labeled medium-sized. The chain carries TRBV11-1 and TRBJ2-3; D is ambiguous. The germline V gene has CDR1 SGHAT and CDR2 FQDESV (reference sequence). V shed 3 bases and J shed 1 base, with 8 bases lying between them. This CDR3 spans 14 amino acids. In nucleotides, the CDR3 is TGTGCCAGCAGCTTGGGCACCGGCACAGATACGCAGTATTTT. Its protein is CASSLGTGTDTQYF.

This clonotype is medium-sized within its sample. The chain couples TRBV6-6 to TRBJ1-2; TRBD1 aligns across 7 bases. Germline V gene data show CDR1 as MNHNY and CDR2 as SVGAGI (reference sequence). With 6 bases clipped from V and 6 bases from J, the junction kept 4 bases outside the gene matches. This CDR3 comprises 12 residues. In nucleotides, the CDR3 is TGTGCCAGCAGAAGGGACAGAGATGGCTACACCTTC. It yields the protein CASRRDRDGYTF.

This clonotype is medium-sized by share. The chain links TRBV28 to TRBJ2-2; 7 nucleotides agree with TRBD1. CDR3 length equals 15 residues. CDR1 and CDR2 (germline): MDHEN, SYDVKM. The J segment lost 4 bases and the V segment lost 3 bases, leaving 5 bases of the junction unmatched. This CDR3 is CASSFDRVVTGELFF. The CDR3 DNA sequence: TGTGCCAGCAGTTTCGACAGGGTTGTCACCGGGGAGCTGTTTTTT.

By its share, this clonotype is medium-sized. V and J are TRBV11-1 and TRBJ2-7; the D gene is possibly TRBD2 (5 bases). The CDR3 runs 16 residues. V lost 2 bases to trimming and J lost 7 bases, with 21 bases between them. The germline V gene has CDR1 SGHAT and CDR2 FQDESV (reference sequence). The CDR3 DNA sequence: TGTGCCAGCAGCTTAAAGGAAATAGGGCCTGGGAGTGAGCAGTACTTC. Residues: CASSLKEIGPGSEQYF.

At least ten counts were recorded for this clonotype. The gene calls are TRBV24-1 and TRBJ2-3; TRBD2 matches at 11 bases. Unmatched junction bases numbered 5, after V lost 4 bases and J lost 6 bases. Germline lookup yields CDR1 KGHDR and CDR2 SFDVKD. The CDR3 is made up of 15 amino acids. CDR3 region: CATSDTSGSRDTQYF. The CDR3 nucleotides are TGTGCCACCAGTGACACTAGCGGGAGTAGGGATACGCAGTATTTT.

The V and J genes are TRBV20-1 and TRBJ2-2; the match to TRBD2 covers 7 bases. V shed 3 bases, J shed 4 bases, and the junction held 8 bases outside the gene matches. This CDR3 contains 15 residues. Germline V lookup: CDR1 DFQATT, CDR2 SNEGSKA (reference sequence). The CDR3 DNA reads TGCAGTGCTAGCTCACGCGGGAGAATCACCGGGGAGCTGTTTTTT. Amino acid sequence: CSASSRGRITGELFF.